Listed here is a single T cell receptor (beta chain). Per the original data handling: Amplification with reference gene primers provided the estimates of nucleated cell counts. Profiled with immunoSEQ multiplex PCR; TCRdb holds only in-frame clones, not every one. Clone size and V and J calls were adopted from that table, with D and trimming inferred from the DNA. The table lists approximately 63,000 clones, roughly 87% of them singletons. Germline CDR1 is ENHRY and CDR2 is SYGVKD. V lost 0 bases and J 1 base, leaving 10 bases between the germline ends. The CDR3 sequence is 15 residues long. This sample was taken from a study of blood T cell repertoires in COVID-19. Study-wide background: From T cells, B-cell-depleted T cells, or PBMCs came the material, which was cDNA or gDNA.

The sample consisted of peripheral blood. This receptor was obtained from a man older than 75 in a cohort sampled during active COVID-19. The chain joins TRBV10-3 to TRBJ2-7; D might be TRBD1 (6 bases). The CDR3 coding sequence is TGTGCCATCAGTGAGTCAGGGGGTGAATCCTACGAGCAGTACTTC. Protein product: CAISESGGESYEQYF.